This T cell receptor (beta chain) was documented in a study of cytomegalovirus exposure and HLA in healthy donors. Overall study context: Previous work identified roughly 120 million unique TCR beta sequences from 200 million or so T cells. About 85 million unique TCRs from HLA-typed donors were held in an early release of data.

Study outcomes and limitations: A link between a missense DCLRE1C variant and TCR beta V- and J-gene trimming emerged from a later analysis.

Worth noting for this clone: Its antigen is still unknown.

CDR3 length: 15 amino acids. Trimming cost V 6 bases and J 5 bases; bases outside gene matches: 9. From germline, CDR1 is SGHTA and CDR2 FQGTGA. Use of 60 Vbeta and 13 Jbeta primers characterized the PCR. Sequencing was performed with immunoSEQ multiplex PCR; in TCRdb, only in-frame clones are kept and a portion is missing. This repertoire shows about 160,000 clones, approximately 80% found once; its top ten account for around 9.8%. Sequenced sample: PBMCs. The gene calls are TRBV7-3 and TRBJ1-2; 10 bases match TRBD1. The sequence derives from a young man in good health and CMV-seropositive. CDR3 bases: TGTGCCAGCAGTCCAAACGGGGGACAGGGGTATGGCTACACCTTC. Its protein is CASSPNGGQGYGYTF.